This T cell receptor (beta chain) was identified in a study of cytomegalovirus exposure and HLA in healthy donors. With 4 bases removed from V and 8 bases from J, the gap between germline ends came to 13 bases. Germline V lookup: CDR1 SGHNT, CDR2 YYREEE (reference sequence). The CDR3 runs 13 residues. The study ran its PCR with 60 Vbeta and 13 Jbeta primers. TCRdb keeps only in-frame clones here, not all; method: immunoSEQ multiplex PCR. This table holds over 85,000 clones, around 88% found once. The clonotype was recovered from a man aged 35 to 55 in good health and CMV-seronegative. This sequence joins TRBV5-4 and TRBJ2-1; no definite D call. What was sequenced was PBMCs. Here the CDR3 DNA reads TGTGCCAGCAGCCTGGCCGCGTTTGATGAGCAGTTCTTC. Protein: CASSLAAFDEQFF. Looking up the rest from reference TRBV5-4 and TRBJ2-1 gives the full variable domain: ETGVTQSPTHLIKTRGQQVTLRCSSQSGHNTVSWYQQALGQGPQFIFQYYREEENGRGNFPPRFSGLQFPNYSSELNVNALELDDSALYLCASSLAAFDEQFFGPGTRLTVL.